One sample yielded the 20 T cell receptor beta chains listed below, sequenced in a study of T-cell reconstitution after alpha-beta-depleted transplantation in children. TCRbeta library preparation incorporated unique molecular identifiers. A single record per CDR3 protein comes from TCRdb applying MiXCR to the PCR reads. The profile shows just over 950,000 distinct CDR3 sequences, around 30% of them singletons. The input for sequencing was PBMCs, mostly from graft donor cells, taken 360 days after TCRalphabeta/CD19-depleted stem cell transplant. These receptors all stem from a boy younger than two who had a stem cell transplant for SCID, so the T cells may come from the graft donor.

This rearrangement joins TRBV5-1 to TRBJ2-1; D may match TRBD1 or TRBD2 (5 bases each). In germline, CDR1 is SGHRS, CDR2 YFSETQ. Trimming removed 0 bases from V and 0 bases from J, with 22 bases in between. This CDR3 has 20 residues. The CDR3 coding sequence is TGCGCCAGCAGCTTGGCGGTTTCGGGACCTTACTTCAGCTCCTACAATGAGCAGTTCTTC. This encodes CASSLAVSGPYFSSYNEQFF.

This clonotype was seen a few times. The J gene is TRBJ2-3, the V gene TRBV7-9; the D is unclear. The CDR3 loop spans 12 amino acids. Germline V CDR1 and CDR2: SEHNR, FQNEAQ (reference sequence). With 6 bases removed from V and 1 base from J, the gap between germline ends came to 5 bases. The DNA for the CDR3 is TGTGCCAGCAGGGATCGCACAGATACGCAGTATTTT. It translates to CASRDRTDTQYF.

This clonotype was seen a few times. The chain carries TRBV2 and TRBJ1-2; 8 nucleotides match TRBD1. V was clipped by 3 bases and J by 4 bases; unmatched bases: 10. This CDR3 region has 16 residues. The germline gives CDR1 SNHLY, CDR2 FYNNEI. CDR3 nucleotide sequence: TGTGCCAGCAGTGACCCGCGATCAGGGGGCCTCTATGGCTACACCTTC. Translated, it gives CASSDPRSGGLYGYTF.

The V and J genes are TRBV20-1 and TRBJ1-4; D is possibly TRBD1 (6 bases). CDR3 size: 15 residues. Trimming removed 6 bases from V and 7 bases from J, with 21 bases in between. Germline CDR1 and CDR2: DFQATT and SNEGSKA (reference sequence). This CDR3 is CSARKPGGPIEKLFF. DNA for the CDR3: TGCAGTGCCCGAAAACCCGGGGGCCCGATTGAAAAACTGTTTTTT.

This clonotype was seen a handful of times. The V call is TRBV9, the J call TRBJ2-2, with D possibly matching TRBD2 (5 bases). The germline CDR1 and CDR2 sequences are SGDLS and YYNGEE. The CDR3 runs 16 residues. V lost 0 bases and J lost 1, with 10 bases in between. The CDR3 region is CASSVVYRGNTGELFF. The CDR3, as DNA: TGTGCCAGCAGCGTAGTATACCGGGGGAACACCGGGGAGCTGTTTTTT.

The V call is TRBV3-1, the J call TRBJ2-5, with a possible D match to TRBD2 (5 bases). The CDR3 extends over 15 amino acids. Germline-derived CDR1 and CDR2 are LGHDT and YNNKEL (reference sequence). V lost 1 base and J 3 bases, leaving 12 bases between the germline ends. The CDR3 bases are TGTGCCAGCAGCCAAGTCCTAGCCCCGAAAGAGACCCAGTACTTC. This gives the protein CASSQVLAPKETQYF.

The chain combines TRBV10-3 with TRBJ2-5; 9 nucleotides line up with TRBD1. Germline assignment: CDR1 ENHRY and CDR2 SYGVKD. The J segment lost 4 bases and the V segment lost 5 bases, leaving 8 bases of the junction unmatched. The CDR3 runs 15 residues. The CDR3 here is CAISRDRVPRETQYF. CDR3 bases: TGTGCCATCAGTCGGGACAGGGTGCCCCGAGAGACCCAGTACTTC.

The V gene is TRBV20-1, the J gene TRBJ2-5, with no clear D. CDR3 length equals 9 residues. Looked up from germline, CDR1 is DFQATT and CDR2 is SNEGSKA (reference sequence). V lost 7 bases, J lost 5 bases, and 5 bases lay in between. Here the CDR3 DNA reads TGCAGTGTGACGGAGACCCAGTACTTC. Translated, it gives CSVTETQYF.

This clonotype was recorded at least ten times. This sequence joins TRBV20-1 and TRBJ2-3, with D perhaps matching TRBD1 (5 bases). Trimming left V 0 bases short and J 0 bases short, with 19 bases between. This CDR3 region has 18 residues. Germline CDR1 is DFQATT and CDR2 is SNEGSKA (reference sequence). This CDR3 is CSARDTSYRSSSTDTQYF. Written as DNA, the CDR3 is TGCAGTGCTAGAGATACCTCCTACAGGAGTTCTAGCACAGATACGCAGTATTTT.

In this sample, this clonotype turned up a few times. This chain uses TRBV10-1 with TRBJ1-2, with a weak D call TRBD1 (5 bases). In germline, CDR1 is WNHNN, CDR2 SYGVQD (reference sequence). CDR3 length: 13 residues. Trimming removed 3 bases at V and 2 bases at J, with 7 bases between. This chain's CDR3 is CASSEGVNYGYTF. CDR3 bases: TGCGCCAGCAGTGAAGGGGTGAACTATGGCTACACCTTC.

The rearrangement uses TRBV3-1 and TRBJ2-3; D remains unclear. Germline V gene lookup returns CDR1 LGHDT and CDR2 YNNKEL (reference sequence). The CDR3 is 13 amino acids. Trimming cost V 2 bases and J 2 bases, with 5 bases left between them. CDR3 region: CASSQLITDTQYF. CDR3 bases: TGTGCCAGCAGCCAATTGATCACAGATACGCAGTATTTT.

This clonotype was seen more than once but under ten times. The V call is TRBV12-3 or TRBV12-4, the J call TRBJ2-3; 9 bases match TRBD2. V trimming: 3 bases; J trimming: 1 base; junction bases outside the gene matches: 2. CDR3 length equals 15 residues. The DNA of the CDR3 is TGTGCCAGCAGTTTTAGCGGGGGTGGCACAGATACGCAGTATTTT. Its protein is CASSFSGGGTDTQYF.

The CDR3 here is CASSPHSGDGETQYF. The CDR3 DNA reads TGTGCCAGCAGCCCTCACTCCGGGGACGGAGAGACCCAGTACTTC. V and J are TRBV7-9 and TRBJ2-5, with D perhaps TRBD1 or TRBD2 (5 bases each). The CDR3 totals 15 residues. The germline gives CDR1 SEHNR, CDR2 FQNEAQ (reference sequence). Trimming took 5 bases from V and 4 from J, leaving 17 bases between them. The full variable domain, with the rest looked up from reference TRBV7-9 and TRBJ2-5, is DTGVSQNPRHKITKRGQNVTFRCDPISEHNRLYWYRQTLGQGPEFLTYFQNEAQLEKSRLLSDRFSAERPKGSFSTLEIQRTEQGDSAMYLCASSPHSGDGETQYFGPGTRLLVL.

This clonotype was seen only a few times. The chain employs TRBV5-5 and TRBJ2-3; tentative D call: TRBD1 (6 bases). V lost 4 bases and J 3 bases, leaving 12 bases between the germline ends. This CDR3 contains 14 residues. Germline CDR1 and CDR2: SGHKS and YYEKEE (reference sequence). The CDR3 reads CASSTGTGTDTQYF. DNA of the CDR3: TGTGCCAGCAGCACAGGGACGGGAACAGATACGCAGTATTTT.

The CDR3 region is CASSPMVDTQYF. The CDR3 nucleotides are TGTGCCAGCAGCCCTATGGTGGATACGCAGTATTTT. The chain recombines TRBV3-1 with TRBJ2-3; the D is unclear. The V gene lost 4 bases and the J gene lost 6 bases, with 8 bases spanning the gap. CDR1 LGHDT and CDR2 YNNKEL come from the germline V gene (reference sequence). The CDR3 has 12 residues.

The chain has TRBV5-1 and TRBJ2-7; D unresolved. This CDR3 has 14 amino acids. Germline V gene data show CDR1 as SGHRS and CDR2 as YFSETQ. Trimming left V 2 bases short and J 0 bases short, with 9 bases between. The CDR3: CASSFPTNSYEQYF. The DNA for the CDR3 is TGCGCCAGCAGCTTTCCCACCAACTCCTACGAGCAGTACTTC.

The chain employs TRBV4-1 and TRBJ2-5; D possibly corresponds to TRBD2 (6 bases). With 1 base removed from V and 4 bases from J, the gap between germline ends came to 13 bases. Germline CDR1 and CDR2: MGHRA and YSYEKL. This CDR3 has 15 residues. Here the CDR3 reads CASSQGGVLGETQYF. The DNA for the CDR3 is TGCGCCAGCAGCCAAGGGGGGGTCCTCGGAGAGACCCAGTACTTC.

The chain is built from TRBV5-5 and TRBJ1-2, with 12 positions matching TRBD1. Trimming cost V 3 bases and J 8 bases; bases outside gene matches: 8. Germline CDR1 is SGHKS and CDR2 is YYEKEE (reference sequence). The CDR3 has 15 amino acids. Here the CDR3 reads CASSSRGTGGFGYTF. For the CDR3, the DNA is TGTGCCAGCAGCTCTCGCGGGACAGGGGGCTTCGGCTACACCTTC.

This chain joins TRBV3-1 and TRBJ2-7, with a possible D match to TRBD2 (6 bases). The CDR3 is 14 residues long. V was trimmed by 3 bases and J by 7 bases, leaving 16 bases between them. Germline V gene lookup returns CDR1 LGHDT and CDR2 YNNKEL (reference sequence). The CDR3 nucleotides are TGTGCCAGCAGCCAGCGAGTAGTGGGGGGAGAGCAGTACTTC. Its protein is CASSQRVVGGEQYF.

This rearrangement joins TRBV5-6 to TRBJ2-5, with 8 bases lining up with TRBD1. Germline loops: CDR1 SGHDT, CDR2 YYEEEE. The V and J ends lost 5 bases and 7 bases, in that order; junction bases with no gene match: 7. This CDR3 has 13 residues. This CDR3 reads CASSKGQEGTQYF. CDR3 DNA sequence: TGTGCCAGCAGTAAGGGACAGGAAGGGACCCAGTACTTC.